Below, 27 T cell receptor beta chains from the same sample are listed, as sequenced in a study of T-cell memory formation after mild COVID-19. TCRdb called the 5' RACE reads again in MiXCR, with one record for every CDR3 protein. The sample holds some 88,000 distinct CDR3 sequences, 25% seen once. The sample comprised PBMCs or a T cell subset sorted from them (not recorded which). These receptors were taken from a man in his late teens or twenties who had mild COVID-19 (a few samples of this study predate the infection). Cell type and time point are not known.

This clonotype showed up just a few times. The J gene is TRBJ2-3, the V gene TRBV4-1, with D tentatively TRBD1 or TRBD2 (6 bases each). Germline V gives CDR1 MGHRA, CDR2 YSYEKL. The CDR3 spans 16 residues. V was cut by 2 bases and J by 2 bases, with 14 bases left in between. CDR3 residues: CASSQSLRGLTDTQYF. The CDR3 region has the DNA TGCGCCAGCAGCCAATCTCTCCGGGGGCTCACAGATACGCAGTATTTT.

The V and J genes are TRBV4-1 and TRBJ1-2, with D hard to call. With 6 bases removed from V and 1 base from J, the gap between germline ends came to 9 bases. Germline values: CDR1 MGHRA, CDR2 YSYEKL. The CDR3 consists of 13 residues. CDR3 protein: CASSLGINYGYTF. CDR3 DNA: TGCGCCAGCAGTCTCGGGATTAACTATGGCTACACCTTC.

The chain joins TRBV11-2 to TRBJ1-1, with D maybe TRBD1 (5 bases). Germline V gene lookup returns CDR1 SGHAT and CDR2 FQNNGV. V was clipped by 2 bases and J by 5 bases, with 15 bases between them. The CDR3 consists of 15 residues. DNA of the CDR3: TGTGCCAGCAGCTTAAACAGGCAGATGGGGACTGAAGCTTTCTTT. Translated, it gives CASSLNRQMGTEAFF.

V and J are TRBV4-1 and TRBJ2-5, with 13 nucleotides matching TRBD2. V shed 5 bases, J shed 4 bases, and the junction held 13 bases outside the gene matches. The germline V gene encodes CDR1 MGHRA and CDR2 YSYEKL. The CDR3 spans 18 residues. CDR3: CASSFRPTGLAGSETQYF. The DNA of the CDR3 is TGCGCCAGCAGCTTCCGCCCCACGGGACTAGCGGGGTCAGAGACCCAGTACTTC.

The rearrangement joins TRBV5-1 to TRBJ1-2; D is possibly TRBD1 (5 bases). With 3 bases removed from V and 1 base from J, the gap between germline ends came to 16 bases. The CDR3 is 16 residues long. CDR1 and CDR2 from the germline V gene are SGHRS and YFSETQ. The CDR3 DNA sequence: TGCGCCAGCAGCTCCCCCCGGGACGCGGTTAACTATGGCTACACCTTC. It yields the protein CASSSPRDAVNYGYTF.

CDR3 loop: CASSSAGWGYTF. DNA for the CDR3: TGTGCCAGCAGCTCGGCCGGGTGGGGCTACACCTTC. The gene calls are TRBV7-9 and TRBJ1-2; D is ambiguous. Trimming removed 4 bases from V and 8 bases from J, with 11 bases in between. The CDR3 extends over 12 amino acids. Germline CDR1 and CDR2: SEHNR and FQNEAQ (reference sequence).

V is TRBV7-2 and J is TRBJ2-3; 10 bases map to TRBD2. This CDR3 contains 16 residues. CDR1 is SGHTA and CDR2 is FQGNSA in the germline V gene. V lost 1 base and J lost 4; bases outside the gene matches: 5. CDR3 residues: CASSLEVSGRSDTQYF. The CDR3 nucleotides are TGTGCCAGCAGCTTAGAGGTTAGCGGGAGGTCAGATACGCAGTATTTT.

On this clonotype itself: This sequence may be a read error, since a much larger clone differs from it by one base. V is TRBV4-3 and J is TRBJ2-3, with D hard to call. Germline CDR1 reads LGHNA; CDR2 reads YSLEER. V lost 0 bases, J lost 4 bases, and 14 bases lay in between. There are 16 residues in the CDR3. CDR3: CASSQDMGRVPDTQYF. The CDR3, as DNA: TGCGCCAGCAGCCAAGATATGGGTCGGGTCCCAGATACGCAGTATTTT.

The rearrangement links TRBV4-1 to TRBJ1-3; D is unclear. Between the trimmed V and J ends, which lost 0 bases and 3 bases, there was a span of 9 bases. The germline gives CDR1 MGHRA, CDR2 YSYEKL. This CDR3 is 15 amino acids long. CDR3 sequence reads: CASSQDEGYGNTIYF. CDR3 DNA: TGCGCCAGCAGCCAAGACGAAGGGTATGGAAACACCATATATTTT.

This rearrangement joins TRBV10-1 to TRBJ2-3; D is possibly TRBD1 or TRBD2 (7 bases each). The CDR3 extends over 15 amino acids. V was trimmed by 2 bases and J by 4 bases, leaving 13 bases between them. Germline V gene lookup returns CDR1 WNHNN and CDR2 SYGVQD (reference sequence). CDR3 nucleotides: TGCGCCAGCAGTGAGCAGGGGGGGCCTGCAGATACGCAGTATTTT. Translation: CASSEQGGPADTQYF.

This clonotype was counted once. This sequence joins TRBV7-9 and TRBJ2-6; D unclear. The V gene's germline CDR1 is SEHNR and CDR2 FQNEAQ (reference sequence). This CDR3 is built from 16 residues. Trimming removed 1 base at V and 0 bases at J, with 7 bases between. The CDR3 bases are TGTGCCAGCAGCTTAGGTCCGGGCTCTGGGGCCAACGTCCTGACTTTC. It specifies CASSLGPGSGANVLTF. The variable domain in full, with the rest retrieved from reference TRBV7-9 and TRBJ2-6, is DTGVSQNPRHKITKRGQNVTFRCDPISEHNRLYWYRQTLGQGPEFLTYFQNEAQLEKSRLLSDRFSAERPKGSFSTLEIQRTEQGDSAMYLCASSLGPGSGANVLTFGAGSRLTVL.

CDR3 region: CASSYEAGSYEQYV. CDR3 DNA sequence: TGTGCCAGCAGTTACGAGGCAGGGAGCTACGAGCAGTACGTC. The J gene is TRBJ2-7, the V gene TRBV6-2 or TRBV6-3; D is tentatively TRBD1 or TRBD2 (5 bases each). V was shortened by 2 bases and J by 3 bases, with 11 bases between the two germline ends. Per the germline V gene, CDR1 is MNHEY and CDR2 is SVGEGT. This CDR3 has 14 amino acids.

The CDR3 DNA reads TGTGCCAGCAACCGCAGGAACGGCCAGCCCCAGCATTTT. The encoded protein is CASNRRNGQPQHF. V and J are TRBV6-2 or TRBV6-3 and TRBJ1-5, with no clear D. The germline V gene encodes CDR1 MNHEY and CDR2 SVGEGT. V lost 7 bases, J lost 7 bases, and 14 bases lay in between. This CDR3 contains 13 residues.

This clonotype came up a few times. The rearrangement joins TRBV28 to TRBJ2-7; no clear D gene. The germline V gene encodes CDR1 MDHEN and CDR2 SYDVKM. Trimming pared 5 bases from V and 5 bases from J, leaving 13 bases between. CDR3 length equals 13 residues. The CDR3 DNA sequence: TGTGCCAGCAGTACACGGGCGGTGAACGAGCAGTACGTC. It is translated as CASSTRAVNEQYV.

The chain uses TRBV20-1 and TRBJ2-7; unclear D gene. The germline CDR1 and CDR2 sequences are DFQATT and SNEGSKA (reference sequence). This CDR3 is built from 13 residues. Trimming pared 3 bases from V and 0 bases from J, leaving 9 bases between. Here the CDR3 reads CSARGYSSYEQYF. The CDR3 bases are TGCAGTGCTAGGGGGTACTCCTCCTACGAGCAGTACTTC.

This sequence joins TRBV11-3 and TRBJ2-1, with 8 bases lining up with TRBD2. J gave up 2 bases and V 9 bases, and 6 bases lay outside the gene matches. Looked up from germline, CDR1 is SGHNT and CDR2 is YENEEA. This CDR3 contains 14 residues. The CDR3 sequence is CASRRRGAYNEQFF. CDR3 sequence (DNA): TGTGCCAGTAGGAGGCGGGGGGCCTACAATGAGCAGTTCTTC.

This clonotype was seen a few times. The chain joins TRBV7-2 to TRBJ2-1; D gene ambiguous. V lost 5 bases to trimming and J lost 7 bases, with 12 bases between them. The CDR3 runs to 13 residues. The germline V gene encodes CDR1 SGHTA and CDR2 FQGNSA. The DNA of the CDR3 is TGTGCCAGCAGCCCACCTGGTCGGAATGAGCAGTTCTTC. Translating gives CASSPPGRNEQFF.

This chain uses TRBV4-1 with TRBJ1-1; D perhaps matches TRBD1 (6 bases). The CDR3 has 15 amino acids. Germline-derived CDR1 and CDR2 are MGHRA and YSYEKL. V dropped 5 bases and J dropped 1 base, with 14 bases sitting between them. In nucleotides, the CDR3 is TGCGCCAGCAGCAAAATAACAGGGCGGAACACTGAAGCTTTCTTT. Protein: CASSKITGRNTEAFF.

The chain recombines TRBV9 with TRBJ2-1; 8 bases agree with TRBD2. This CDR3 contains 15 residues. The germline gives CDR1 SGDLS, CDR2 YYNGEE. After removal of 2 bases from V and 10 bases from J, the junction contained 11 bases not matched to a gene. CDR3 nucleotide sequence: TGTGCCAGCAGCGTGACCGGGGGGGTTCTTTCGGAGCAGTTCTTC. Its translation is CASSVTGGVLSEQFF.

J is TRBJ2-3 and V is TRBV7-7, with no clear D. The CDR3 totals 15 residues. Germline assignment: CDR1 SSHAT and CDR2 FNYEAQ (reference sequence). V lost 5 bases and J 6 bases, leaving 18 bases between the germline ends. This chain's CDR3 is CASSLELGRWDTQYF. The CDR3 DNA reads TGTGCCAGCAGCCTAGAATTGGGCCGATGGGATACGCAGTATTTT.

The chain couples TRBV7-9 to TRBJ2-3, with 15 bases aligning to TRBD2. Looked up from germline, CDR1 is SEHNR and CDR2 is FQNEAQ (reference sequence). The V segment lost 1 base and the J segment 5 bases; nucleotides outside the gene matches: 10. This CDR3 has 19 amino acids. The CDR3 reads CASSLGGLAGGPQGDTQYF. As DNA, the CDR3 is TGTGCCAGCAGCTTAGGAGGACTAGCGGGGGGGCCACAGGGAGATACGCAGTATTTT.

The genes are TRBV12-3 or TRBV12-4 and TRBJ1-2; D is undetermined. This CDR3 comprises 12 residues. V was cut by 6 bases and J by 8 bases, with 13 bases left in between. The CDR3 here is CASRSLLRGYTF. CDR3 DNA: TGTGCCAGCAGGTCTCTGCTGAGGGGCTACACCTTC.

This clonotype was detected a few times. This chain joins TRBV4-1 and TRBJ2-5; no firm D call. This CDR3 region has 13 residues. V lost 0 bases to trimming and J lost 5 bases, with 7 bases between them. Germline values: CDR1 MGHRA, CDR2 YSYEKL. The CDR3 protein is CASSQEELETQYF. DNA for the CDR3: TGCGCCAGCAGCCAAGAGGAATTGGAGACCCAGTACTTC.

The CDR3 DNA follows: TGTGCCAGCGCCTCAGCGGGGGGGGTTGACAAAAACATTCAGTACTTC. Residues: CASASAGGVDKNIQYF. The genes are TRBV7-9 and TRBJ2-4, with TRBD2 matching 10 bases. This CDR3 is built from 16 residues. Germline CDR1 is SEHNR and CDR2 is FQNEAQ (reference sequence). The trim removed 8 bases at V and 3 bases at J, leaving 10 bases unmatched.

This clonotype was recorded a few times. The CDR3 coding sequence is TGTGCCAGCAGACAGAGCGGGGGGCAACGGGAGACCCAGTACTTC. Translated: CASRQSGGQRETQYF. The chain links TRBV7-3 to TRBJ2-5, with TRBD2 matching 9 bases. CDR1 SGHTA and CDR2 FQGTGA come from the germline V gene. V shed 6 bases, J shed 5 bases, and the junction held 10 bases outside the gene matches. The CDR3 covers 15 residues. Combining the CDR3 with reference TRBV7-3 and TRBJ2-5 gives the whole variable domain GAGVSQTPSNKVTEKGKYVELRCDPISGHTALYWYRQSLGQGPEFLIYFQGTGAADDSGLPNDRFFAVRPEGSVSTLKIQRTERGDSAVYLCASRQSGGQRETQYFGPGTRLLVL.

The chain carries TRBV28 and TRBJ1-6, with 8 positions matching TRBD1. CDR1 MDHEN and CDR2 SYDVKM come from the germline V gene. V shed 3 bases, J shed 9 bases, and the junction held 4 bases outside the gene matches. The CDR3 totals 14 residues. This CDR3 is CASSLWTGRSPLHF. Here the CDR3 DNA reads TGTGCCAGCAGTTTGTGGACAGGGCGTTCACCCCTCCACTTT.

This sequence joins TRBV27 and TRBJ1-2, with D perhaps TRBD1 (5 bases). V lost 1 base and J 5 bases, leaving 14 bases between the germline ends. The CDR3 contains 15 residues. Germline lookup yields CDR1 MNHEY and CDR2 SMNVEV (reference sequence). CDR3 in DNA: TGTGCCAGCAGTTTATTTAGTCCGGGGGTTTATGGCTACACCTTC. This codes for CASSLFSPGVYGYTF.